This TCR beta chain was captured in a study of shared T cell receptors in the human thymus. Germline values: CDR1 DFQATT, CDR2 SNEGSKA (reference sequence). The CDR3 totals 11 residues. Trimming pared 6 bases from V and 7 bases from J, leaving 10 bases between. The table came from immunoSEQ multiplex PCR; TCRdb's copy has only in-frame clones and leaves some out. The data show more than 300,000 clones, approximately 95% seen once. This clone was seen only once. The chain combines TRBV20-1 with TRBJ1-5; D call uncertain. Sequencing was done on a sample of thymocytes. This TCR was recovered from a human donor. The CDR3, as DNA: TGCAGTGCCCCAGGAGGACAGCCCCAGCATTTT. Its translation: CSAPGGQPQHF.